This T cell receptor beta chain was retrieved from a study of CD8+ T cells in alopecia areata. Study-level information: For 6 to 18 months, tofacitinib was taken, and 6 months off drug followed.

RNA extraction was followed by reverse transcription into cDNA, which acted as the sequencing template. Produced via immunoSEQ multiplex PCR; TCRdb's table is partial and in-frame only. The sample carries about 220,000 clones, under 75% recorded once. Germline V gene sequence: CDR1 GTSNPN, CDR2 SVGIG (reference sequence). V was cut by 4 bases and J by 0 bases, with 12 bases left in between. The CDR3 spans 14 residues. General study findings and limits: Tofacitinib delivered significant drops in scalp clonality and in expanded CD8+ clones among the top 100.

Treatment described: oral pan-JAK inhibitor, 5-10 mg twice daily. The study team obtained lesional scalp punch biopsies and peripheral blood from alopecia areata patients. Using a FACSAria, the CD4+ and CD8+ T cells were sorted from the PBMCs. As for this clone: No antigen is known for it.

J is TRBJ1-1 and V is TRBV30; perhaps TRBD1 as D (6 bases). Sequencing was performed on CD4+ T cells sorted from blood, taken at week 4, from a patient treated with tofacitinib. The receptor's source is a human donor with alopecia areata. CDR3 nucleotides: TGTGCCTGGATAAGACAGGCTATGAACACTGAAGCTTTCTTT. Translating gives CAWIRQAMNTEAFF.